Included here is one T cell receptor beta chain sequence, with context. The sample is drawn from a study of T cell responses to AZD1222 COVID-19 vaccine. The data were produced by immunoSEQ multiplex PCR, yet TCRdb's version contains in-frame clones alone and is incomplete. Of roughly 150,000 clones in the sample, roughly 89% were seen once. The CDR3 is 17 residues long. With 4 bases removed from V and 8 bases from J, the gap between germline ends came to 21 bases. The V gene's germline CDR1 is LNHNV and CDR2 YYDKDF (reference sequence). The V call is TRBV15, the J call TRBJ1-6; weak D call: TRBD1 (5 bases). This TCR was sampled from an adult who received the AZD1222 COVID-19 vaccine. The sequenced sample was peripheral blood, obtained 28 days after the second AZD1222 dose. Written as DNA, the CDR3 is TGTGCCACCAGCAAACCGGGACGGCAGTCGGTCGATTCACCCCTCCACTTT. Amino acid sequence: CATSKPGRQSVDSPLHF.